The sequence of this TCR beta chain was determined in a study of Ad26.COV2.S vaccination and SARS-CoV-2 variants. Study details: This donor came from the COV1001 trial of Ad26.COV2.S. Doses of Ad26.COV2.S were injected into muscle once or twice, 56 days apart.

V lost 3 bases to trimming and J lost 1 base, with 13 bases between them. The CDR3 length is 15 residues. Germline-derived CDR1 and CDR2 are KGHSH and LQKENI. This clone came up a few times. The antigen remains unidentified. As for treatment: roughly 20 received Ad26.COV2.S at low or high dose, single or two shots; about 5 received placebo; per-sample allocation not given. Repertoires come from day 63 after the first vaccine or placebo injection. Method: immunoSEQ multiplex PCR; TCRdb's copy keeps in-frame clones and lacks some. The top ten hold 1.5% to 2.5% of the sample, which has some 340,000 clones, 86% seen once. Whole-study results and caveats: Reported findings describe substantial breadth in spike-specific CD8+ and CD4+ T cell responses following vaccination.

This TCR came from a person between 18 and 65 years old who received the Ad26.COV2.S COVID-19 vaccine or a placebo. This rearrangement joins TRBV18 to TRBJ2-7, with a weak D call TRBD2 (6 bases). Sequenced material: peripheral blood, taken in a trial of Ad26.COV2.S vaccine versus placebo. The CDR3 region is CASSPNGGGSYEQYF. CDR3 sequence (DNA): TGTGCCAGCTCACCTAATGGTGGAGGGTCCTACGAGCAGTACTTC.